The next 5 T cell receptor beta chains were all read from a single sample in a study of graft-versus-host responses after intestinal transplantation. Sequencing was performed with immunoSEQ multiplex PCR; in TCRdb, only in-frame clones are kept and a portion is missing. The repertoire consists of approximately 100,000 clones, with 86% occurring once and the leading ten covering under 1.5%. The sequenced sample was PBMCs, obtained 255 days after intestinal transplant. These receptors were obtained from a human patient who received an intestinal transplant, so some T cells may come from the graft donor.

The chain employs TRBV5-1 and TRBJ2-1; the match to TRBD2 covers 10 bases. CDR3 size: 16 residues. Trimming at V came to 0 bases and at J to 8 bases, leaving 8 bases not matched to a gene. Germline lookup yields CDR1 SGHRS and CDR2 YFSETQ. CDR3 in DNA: TGCGCCAGCAGCTTGGGAGCGGGAGGGCCTTTGGATGAGCAGTTCTTC. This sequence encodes CASSLGAGGPLDEQFF.

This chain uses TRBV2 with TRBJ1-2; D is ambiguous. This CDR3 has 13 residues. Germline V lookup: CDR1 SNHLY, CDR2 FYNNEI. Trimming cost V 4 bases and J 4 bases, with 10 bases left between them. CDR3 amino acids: CASSARTGYGYTF. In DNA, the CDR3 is TGTGCCAGCAGTGCACGGACGGGCTATGGCTACACCTTC.

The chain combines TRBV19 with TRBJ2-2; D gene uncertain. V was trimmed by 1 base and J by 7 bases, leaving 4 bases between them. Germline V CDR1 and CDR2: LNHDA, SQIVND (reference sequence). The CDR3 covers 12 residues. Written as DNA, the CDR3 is TGTGCCAGTAGTATAGGTAACGGGGAGCTGTTTTTT. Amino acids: CASSIGNGELFF. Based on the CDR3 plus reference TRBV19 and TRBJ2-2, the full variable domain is DGGITQSPKYLFRKEGQNVTLSCEQNLNHDAMYWYRQDPGQGLRLIYYSQIVNDFQKGDIAEGYSVSREKKESFPLTVTSAQKNPTAFYLCASSIGNGELFFGEGSRLTVL.

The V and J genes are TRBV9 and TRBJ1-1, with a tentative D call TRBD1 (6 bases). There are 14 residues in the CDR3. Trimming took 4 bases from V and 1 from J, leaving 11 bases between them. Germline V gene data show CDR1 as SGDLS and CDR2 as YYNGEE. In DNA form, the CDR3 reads TGTGCCAGCAGCATAACAGGGTCGAACACTGAAGCTTTCTTT. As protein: CASSITGSNTEAFF.

This CDR3 is CASSGLAQSLHF. Written as DNA, the CDR3 is TGTGCCAGCAGCGGGCTAGCGCAATCCCTCCACTTT. The chain joins TRBV6-5 to TRBJ1-6; no firm D call. From germline, CDR1 is MNHEY and CDR2 SVGAGI. CDR3 length equals 12 residues. Trimming cost V 6 bases and J 14 bases, with 14 bases left between them.